This T cell receptor (beta chain) appears in the sequencing data of a study of response to subunit inactivated influenza vaccine. This clonotype was recorded a few times. Its target is not known. CDR1 and CDR2 from the germline V gene are SNHLY and FYNNEI. Trimming removed 3 bases at V and 2 bases at J, with 10 bases between. This CDR3 is 14 amino acids long. Study results and limitations: With each seasonal influenza vaccination, the authors suggested, few new T cells are recruited.

From the RT-PCR reads, TCRdb called clonotypes with MiXCR, one entry per CDR3 protein. Of 250,000 to 350,000 distinct CDR3 sequences listed, 20% to 25% are singletons. The chain carries TRBV2 and TRBJ2-5; D might be TRBD1 (6 bases). This clonotype was obtained from a man in his fifties or sixties who received an inactivated influenza vaccine. The sample was PBMCs from blood, taken about 20 months after vaccination. The CDR3 coding sequence is TGTGCCAGCAGTGATCCCGGGACACAAGAGACCCAGTACTTC. As protein: CASSDPGTQETQYF.